This TCR beta chain appears in the sequencing data of a study of T cell clonotyping in hematopoietic cell transplantation listed by TCRdb under 2021. For the study in its entirety: The study collected around 130 blood samples from approximately 40 consecutive transplant recipients and their related donors. Patient recruitment ran from 2015 to early 2017, and follow-up continued until late 2020 or death. The research as a whole found: Overlap with donor repertoires was found for only a small fraction of recipient repertoires, with over 95% found to appear de novo at the given depth. The sample size was limited and the cells went unsorted, which meant the CD4 and CD8 repertoire contributions could not be told apart. After transplant, TCR diversity in recipients dropped, and pathologically expanded clonotypes increased progressively from day 30 to day 180. Broader posttransplant TCR repertoire diversity was predicted by donor and pretransplant recipient Inverse Simpson Index values.

With the immunoSEQ assay, which is a bias-controlled multiplex PCR relying on V- and J-specific primers, TCR beta CDR3 regions were amplified from genomic DNA. A second PCR step added a proprietary barcode and Illumina adapter sequences to the CDR3 amplicons. CDR3 libraries were sequenced on an Illumina MiSeq instrument. In the authors' own workflow: Export and quality control were handled in immunoSEQ Analyzer 3.0, while downstream analyses relied on R Bioconductor and Immunarch. Only productive rearrangements within the normalized downsampled data set were used in the calculation of repertoire metrics. In the normalized cohort, a clonotype counted as pathologically expanded if the clonotype was larger than 5 templates. The Inverse Simpson Index was used to measure repertoire diversity. To capture all clonotypes, the CMV-specificity analyses were run on the non-normalized data set. TCRdb's version of the immuneACCESS table is confined to in-frame rearrangements and falls short of the full clone set. An unresolved V gene accounts for under half of the shortfall where checked; the remainder is of unknown origin. V and J calls and clone size are as listed in that table; D and trimming were resolved from the DNA. Here the sample has roughly 13,000 clones; 90% occur a single time. The top ten clonotypes cover 1.2% of the sample.

Looking up the germline V gene yields CDR1 MNHEY and CDR2 SVGAGI. The CDR3, from cysteine to phenylalanine, totals 14 residues. Of all the DNA, just the CDR3 is kept, 42 bases in frame from base 1. V and J lose 2 bases and 5 bases, and a span of 12 bases separates them. This clone was seen just once. Its antigen is currently not known. Base qualities are not recorded, but no much larger clone differs from it by a single base. Blood samples for TCR beta sequencing were provided by related transplant donors. Nuclei Lysis Solution was used to extract genomic DNA from fresh or cryopreserved unfractionated peripheral blood mononuclear cells.

The sequence joins TRBV6-5 to TRBJ1-2, with the D gene call left open. Specimen: peripheral blood mononuclear cells. This receptor was identified in a man aged 30 to 39 in good health. Some clones in this sample may be carry-over from other donors' samples. CDR3 protein: CASSYGAPNYGYTF. The nucleotide sequence is TGTGCCAGCAGTTACGGCGCTCCCAATTATGGCTACACCTTC.